This TCR beta chain is from a study of T cells in Graves' hyperthyroidism and ophthalmopathy. General study points: Ophthalmopathy onset followed model prediction by a median around six months. The blood repertoire included most of the expanded thyroid clonotypes above 0.001.

The investigators amplified TCR beta CDR3 regions from RNA transcripts. The TCR CDR3 first-round RT-PCR relied on the HTBI primer set. One entry per CDR3 protein results from TCRdb running MiXCR on the multiplex PCR reads. The profile shows roughly 570,000 distinct CDR3 sequences, roughly 46% of them singletons. A remark on this clonotype: Its antigen is unknown.

Exclusion criteria comprised uncontrolled infection, other autoimmune disease, pregnancy or lactation. Clinical symptoms, serum thyroxine, TRAb, thyroid ultrasound and orbital computed tomography informed diagnoses. Trimming took off 5 bases at V and 12 bases at J, with 22 bases between the two ends. Germline V gives CDR1 SEHNR, CDR2 FQNEAQ (reference sequence). The CDR3 extends over 15 amino acids. This clonotype originated in an adult woman with Graves' disease, either hyperthyroidism or ophthalmopathy (not recorded which). Sequencing was performed on peripheral blood or thyroid tissue (not recorded which). The chain joins TRBV7-9 to TRBJ1-4; unclear D gene. The chain's CDR3 is CASSHWKRYNEELFF. DNA for the CDR3: TGTGCCAGCAGCCATTGGAAGCGGTACAATGAGGAACTGTTTTTT.